This entry is about one T cell receptor (beta chain). Germline V gene lookup returns CDR1 KGHSH and CDR2 LQKENI. V was pared by 2 bases and J by 6 bases, with 10 bases between. The CDR3 extends over 14 amino acids. This specimen comes from a study of blood T cell repertoires in COVID-19. Turning to the study itself: Specimens from acute and convalescent COVID-19 originated in the United States, Italy and Spain. T cells, B-cell-depleted T cells, or PBMCs supplied cDNA or gDNA.

Per the original methods: Counts of nucleated cells, estimated from reference gene primer amplification, were obtained. Generated by immunoSEQ multiplex PCR, the TCRdb table keeps only in-frame clones and is missing some. That table gives V, J and clone size, and the DNA gave D and trimming. This table holds about 110,000 clones, approximately 89% found once. V is TRBV18 and J is TRBJ1-4, with D possibly matching TRBD1 (6 bases). This TCR came from a man aged 45-60 years with active or convalescent COVID-19. Sample: peripheral blood. DNA of the CDR3: TGTGCCAGCTCACCAAGCGGGGGCTATGAAAAACTGTTTTTT. Its protein is CASSPSGGYEKLFF.